This paragraph reports one T cell receptor (beta chain). Its antigen remains unidentified. This specimen belongs to a study of identical twins. Points from the study as a whole: Beta out-of-frame sequences showed weaker excess sharing between twins.

V was pared by 7 bases and J by 6 bases, with 16 bases between. The CDR3 length is 13 residues. TCRdb used MiXCR to reprocess the 5' RACE reads, holding one entry per CDR3 protein. Found here are some 730,000 distinct CDR3 sequences, over 15% of them singletons; the top ten hold approximately 14%. In addition, the sample was reused for a study of T cells expressing NK-cell markers.

Input material: PBMCs. V and J are TRBV12-3 or TRBV12-4 and TRBJ2-7; D remains ambiguous. The clonotype originates from a woman under 30 in good health. The CDR3 region is CASKPGEGVEQYF. The CDR3 nucleotides are TGTGCCAGCAAGCCCGGAGAAGGAGTCGAGCAGTACTTC.